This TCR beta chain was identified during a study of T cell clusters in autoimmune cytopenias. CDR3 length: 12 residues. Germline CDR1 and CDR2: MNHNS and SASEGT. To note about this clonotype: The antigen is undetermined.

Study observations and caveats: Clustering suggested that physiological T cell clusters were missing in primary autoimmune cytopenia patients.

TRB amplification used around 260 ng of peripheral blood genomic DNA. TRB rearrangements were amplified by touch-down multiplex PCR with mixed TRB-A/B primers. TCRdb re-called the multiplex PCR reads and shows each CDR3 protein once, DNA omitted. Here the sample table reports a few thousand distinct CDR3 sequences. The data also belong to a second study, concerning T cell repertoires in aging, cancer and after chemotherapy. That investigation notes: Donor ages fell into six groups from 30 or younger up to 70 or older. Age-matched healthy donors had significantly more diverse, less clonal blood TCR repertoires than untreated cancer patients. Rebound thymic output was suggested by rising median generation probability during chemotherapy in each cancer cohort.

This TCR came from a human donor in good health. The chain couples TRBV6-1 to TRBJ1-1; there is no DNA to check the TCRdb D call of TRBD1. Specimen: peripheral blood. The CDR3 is CASSAGGTEAFF.